This TCR beta chain comes out of a study of radiotherapy plus CTLA-4 blockade in lung cancer. V was clipped by 6 bases and J by 2 bases, with 14 bases between them. This CDR3 contains 14 residues. Germline CDR1 is LNHDA and CDR2 is SQIVND (reference sequence). Assay used: immunoSEQ multiplex PCR; TCRdb lists only in-frame clones, some missing. The repertoire includes approximately 77,000 clones, around 76% of them detected once, and approximately 22% sits in the top ten. Sequencing used peripheral blood, obtained from a patient treated with radiotherapy plus ipilimumab. The rearrangement links TRBV19 to TRBJ2-7; a possible D gene is TRBD1 (5 bases). This sequence was found in a human donor with non-small cell lung cancer whose response to radiotherapy plus ipilimumab could not be evaluated. Some clones in this sample may be carry-over from other donors' samples. CDR3 sequence reads: CASSPQGQAYEQYF. In nucleotides, the CDR3 is TGTGCCAGTAGCCCCCAAGGACAAGCCTACGAGCAGTACTTC.